The 12 T cell receptor beta chains below come from one sample, sequenced in a study of T cell responses to AZD1222 COVID-19 vaccine. TCRdb's copy holds only in-frame clones and misses some; the assay was immunoSEQ multiplex PCR. The table includes 95,000 to 150,000 clones, 70% to 90% detected once. Sequences were derived from peripheral blood, sampled on day 0 of AZD1222 vaccination. The receptor source for this set is an adult in good health.

This chain connects TRBV3-1 (or the pseudogene TRBV3-2) to TRBJ1-2; weak D call: TRBD1 (5 bases). The CDR3 totals 12 residues. Deletions cut 4 bases from V and 8 bases from J, with 11 bases between. Per germline, CDR1 LGHDT and CDR2 YNNKEL (reference sequence). The CDR3 here is CASSRLGAGYTF. CDR3 sequence (DNA): TGTGCCAGCAGCCGACTCGGGGCGGGCTACACCTTC.

This chain links TRBV11-2 with TRBJ1-3; D ambiguous. Germline loops: CDR1 SGHAT, CDR2 FQNNGV. The CDR3 spans 13 residues. V was cut by 2 bases and J by 4 bases, with 6 bases left in between. CDR3 sequence reads: CASSLQIGNTIYF. The CDR3 DNA sequence: TGTGCCAGCAGCTTACAGATCGGAAACACCATATATTTT.

V gene TRBV7-9 combines with J gene TRBJ1-2; D is perhaps TRBD1 (5 bases). This CDR3 has 14 residues. Germline CDR1 reads SEHNR; CDR2 reads FQNEAQ (reference sequence). The germline V and J ends were trimmed by 1 base and 8 bases, with 14 bases remaining between them. Here the CDR3 DNA reads TGTGCCAGCAGCTTAGATCGCAGGGCATTCGGCTACACCTTC. Translation gives CASSLDRRAFGYTF.

V is TRBV2 and J is TRBJ1-2; no clear D gene. The germline V gene encodes CDR1 SNHLY and CDR2 FYNNEI. The CDR3 has 15 residues. Trimming cost V 6 bases and J 1 base, with 15 bases left between them. The CDR3 DNA sequence: TGTGCCAGCAGAGAAAGGTCAGCTATTAACTATGGCTACACCTTC. This sequence encodes CASRERSAINYGYTF.

J is TRBJ1-2 and V is TRBV11-1; no clear D gene. The CDR3 runs 14 residues. Germline V CDR1 and CDR2: SGHAT, FQDESV (reference sequence). The germline V and J ends were trimmed by 1 base and 3 bases, with 9 bases remaining between them. The CDR3 sequence is CASSLGQTDYGYTF. CDR3 coding DNA: TGTGCCAGCAGCTTAGGTCAGACGGACTATGGCTACACCTTC.

The gene calls are TRBV7-6 and TRBJ1-4; the D gene is possibly TRBD1 (6 bases). CDR1 and CDR2 from the germline V gene are SGHVS and FNYEAQ. The V end was cut by 1 base, the J end by 4 bases, with 16 bases between. This CDR3 comprises 17 residues. CDR3 DNA: TGTGCCAGCAGCTTAGGGGTTGGGGGCCATAGTAATGAAAAACTGTTTTTT. It is translated as CASSLGVGGHSNEKLFF.

The chain joins TRBV7-9 to TRBJ1-2, with 12 nucleotides matching TRBD1. This CDR3 has 17 amino acids. V trimming: 5 bases; J trimming: 5 bases; junction bases outside the gene matches: 12. The germline CDR1 and CDR2 sequences are SEHNR and FQNEAQ (reference sequence). CDR3 in amino acids: CASSPLGTGGAGYGYTF. The CDR3, as DNA: TGTGCCAGCAGCCCCCTTGGGACAGGGGGCGCGGGGTATGGCTACACCTTC. The full variable domain, with the rest looked up from reference TRBV7-9 and TRBJ1-2, is DTGVSQNPRHKITKRGQNVTFRCDPISEHNRLYWYRQTLGQGPEFLTYFQNEAQLEKSRLLSDRFSAERPKGSFSTLEIQRTEQGDSAMYLCASSPLGTGGAGYGYTFGSGTRLTVV.

The V call is TRBV6-6, the J call TRBJ1-4, with D perhaps matching TRBD1 (6 bases). The V gene lost 7 bases and the J gene lost 7 bases, with 16 bases spanning the gap. Looked up from germline, CDR1 is MNHNY and CDR2 is SVGAGI (reference sequence). The CDR3 sequence is 14 residues long. The CDR3 here is CASNTGRGGEKLFF. Here the CDR3 DNA reads TGTGCCAGCAATACAGGGCGGGGTGGTGAAAAACTGTTTTTT.

This chain uses TRBV5-1 with TRBJ1-4; D is ambiguous. The V end was cut by 6 bases, the J end by 0 bases, with 15 bases between. In germline, CDR1 is SGHRS, CDR2 YFSETQ. The CDR3 has 16 amino acids. CDR3 loop: CASKETARTTNEKLFF. The CDR3 bases are TGCGCCAGCAAGGAAACGGCGCGAACAACTAATGAAAAACTGTTTTTT.

The chain employs TRBV6-2 or TRBV6-3 and TRBJ1-2; D remains ambiguous. Trimming stripped 2 bases from V and 8 bases from J, with 12 bases between. Looked up from germline, CDR1 is MNHEY and CDR2 is SVGEGT. The CDR3 contains 13 residues. In DNA, the CDR3 is TGTGCCAGCAGTTACGAGGTTTATCGCGGCTACACCTTC. Translation gives CASSYEVYRGYTF.

J is TRBJ2-1 and V is TRBV24-1; 14 bases are shared with TRBD2. Germline V gene data show CDR1 as KGHDR and CDR2 as SFDVKD. This CDR3 region has 18 residues. V shed 5 bases and J 4 bases; nucleotides not matched to a gene: 9. CDR3 DNA sequence: TGTGCCACCAGTGTGTCGGGACTAGCGGGAGCCCCTTACAATGAGCAGTTCTTC. Its translation: CATSVSGLAGAPYNEQFF.

The CDR3, as DNA: TGTGCCAGCAGCTTGGACGCTGGGGCCTACAATGAGCAGTTCTTC. It translates to CASSLDAGAYNEQFF. The chain carries TRBV28 and TRBJ2-1; D is ambiguous. Germline V gives CDR1 MDHEN, CDR2 SYDVKM. V gave up 6 bases and J gave up 2 bases, with 14 bases separating them. The CDR3 contains 15 residues.